What follows is one TCR beta chain and its context. Its antigen is unidentified. With nine to eleven days of culture completed, CD4+ T cells were isolated. Subjects were given two BNT162b2 or mRNA-1273 vaccine doses. The sample is drawn from a study of vaccination effects on CD4 cells after COVID-19. Trimming removed 6 bases from V and 0 bases from J, with 15 bases in between. The CDR3 runs to 16 residues. Germline assignment: CDR1 LGHDT and CDR2 YNNKEL (reference sequence). Clones were sequenced by immunoSEQ multiplex PCR, and TCRdb holds only the in-frame ones, with some missing. Of 50,000 to 80,000 clones listed, over 75% are singletons.

V gene TRBV3-1 (or the pseudogene TRBV3-2) combines with J gene TRBJ1-3; D gene unclear. The sequenced sample was CD4+ T cells from PBMCs cultured without peptide, obtained after COVID-19 vaccination. This receptor was taken from a human donor who received a COVID-19 vaccine. The CDR3 reads CASSYLGVSSGNTIYF. The CDR3 bases are TGTGCCAGCAGTTACCTTGGTGTATCCTCTGGAAACACCATATATTTT.